The next 31 T cell receptor beta chains were all read from a single sample in a study of PD-L1 blockade in urothelial cancer. Only in-frame clones appear in the TCRdb table, and some are missing; sequencing was by immunoSEQ multiplex PCR. The sample lists roughly 120,000 clones, about 89% occurring once. The sample's time point: peripheral blood 6 weeks after treatment start. This specimen was PBMCs, taken around atezolizumab (anti-PD-L1) treatment. All receptors come from a man in his 60s with urothelial cancer.

The V and J genes are TRBV28 and TRBJ1-3; TRBD1 is a possible D gene (6 bases). Per germline, CDR1 MDHEN and CDR2 SYDVKM. The CDR3 runs to 16 residues. With 3 bases removed from V and 0 bases from J, the gap between germline ends came to 12 bases. Here the CDR3 DNA reads TGTGCCAGCAGTTTGTCAGGGGTTAACTCTGGAAACACCATATATTTT. Translated: CASSLSGVNSGNTIYF.

J is TRBJ1-2 and V is TRBV5-4, with D hard to call. From germline, CDR1 is SGHNT and CDR2 YYREEE (reference sequence). The CDR3 spans 13 residues. Deletions cut 0 bases from V and 6 bases from J, with 9 bases between. The CDR3 protein is CASSLAGVNGYTF. CDR3 coding DNA: TGTGCCAGCAGCTTGGCCGGGGTCAATGGCTACACCTTC.

The gene calls are TRBV6-5 and TRBJ1-1; TRBD1 agrees at 9 bases. With V trimmed by 5 bases and J by 6 bases, 4 bases remained unmatched. Germline V CDR1 and CDR2: MNHEY, SVGAGI. The CDR3 spans 13 residues. CDR3 in amino acids: CASSAQGAAEAFF. DNA for the CDR3: TGTGCCAGCAGTGCACAGGGGGCGGCTGAAGCTTTCTTT.

The gene calls are TRBV4-2 and TRBJ1-1, with TRBD1 as a possible D gene (6 bases). Germline CDR1 is LGHNA and CDR2 is YNFKEQ. The length of the CDR3 is 15 residues. V was clipped by 3 bases and J by 3 bases, with 14 bases between them. This CDR3 is CASSHAQGYDTEAFF. CDR3 in DNA: TGTGCCAGCAGCCATGCACAGGGTTACGACACTGAAGCTTTCTTT.

This chain uses TRBV27 with TRBJ1-4; D ambiguous. Between the trimmed V and J ends, which lost 5 bases and 0 bases, there was a span of 13 bases. CDR1 is MNHEY and CDR2 is SMNVEV in the germline V gene (reference sequence). The CDR3 length is 16 residues. DNA of the CDR3: TGTGCCAGCAGTCGGGGAGCTGCTGCAACTAATGAAAAACTGTTTTTT. Translation gives CASSRGAAATNEKLFF. Combining the CDR3 with reference TRBV27 and TRBJ1-4 gives the whole variable domain EAQVTQNPRYLITVTGKKLTVTCSQNMNHEYMSWYRQDPGLGLRQIYYSMNVEVTDKGDVPEGYKVSRKEKRNFPLILESPSPNQTSLYFCASSRGAAATNEKLFFGSGTQLSVL.

The CDR3 region has the DNA TGTGCCAGCAGTTACGGACAGATGAACACTGAAGCTTTCTTT. Translation: CASSYGQMNTEAFF. The chain combines TRBV6-5 with TRBJ1-1; D is possibly TRBD1 (6 bases). Germline V CDR1 and CDR2: MNHEY, SVGAGI. There are 14 residues in the CDR3. The V end was cut by 2 bases, the J end by 0 bases, with 7 bases between.

The chain combines TRBV28 with TRBJ2-1, with a tentative D call TRBD2 (6 bases). CDR1 is MDHEN and CDR2 is SYDVKM in the germline V gene. V lost 3 bases and J 5 bases, leaving 8 bases between the germline ends. This CDR3 spans 13 amino acids. The CDR3 is CASSFPGDNEQFF. CDR3 DNA sequence: TGTGCCAGCAGTTTCCCGGGGGACAATGAGCAGTTCTTC. Variable domain in full (rest from reference TRBV28 and TRBJ2-1): DVKVTQSSRYLVKRTGEKVFLECVQDMDHENMFWYRQDPGLGLRLIYFSYDVKMKEKGDIPEGYSVSREKKERFSLILESASTNQTSMYLCASSFPGDNEQFFGPGTRLTVL.

The chain combines TRBV19 with TRBJ2-6; 11 nucleotides match TRBD1. Germline-derived CDR1 and CDR2 are LNHDA and SQIVND (reference sequence). Unmatched junction bases numbered 8, after V lost 6 bases and J lost 4 bases. The CDR3 consists of 17 residues. For the CDR3, the DNA is TGTGCCAGTAGCCGGGGACAGGGGGTGTCAGGGGCCAACGTCCTGACTTTC. Amino acids: CASSRGQGVSGANVLTF.

The V gene is TRBV6-1, the J gene TRBJ2-7; 8 positions agree with TRBD1. From germline, CDR1 is MNHNS and CDR2 SASEGT. Losses at the gene ends were 2 bases for V and 1 base for J; bases not matched to a gene: 7. CDR3 size: 16 residues. This CDR3 is CASSEFRTGLSYEQYF. CDR3 DNA sequence: TGTGCCAGCAGTGAATTTAGGACAGGGTTGTCCTACGAGCAGTACTTC.

V gene TRBV7-6 combines with J gene TRBJ2-1, with 8 bases aligning to TRBD1. This CDR3 spans 15 amino acids. Germline-derived CDR1 and CDR2 are SGHVS and FNYEAQ. Trimming removed 0 bases from V and 8 bases from J; junction bases left unmatched: 6. The DNA of the CDR3 is TGTGCCAGCAGCTTAGCCCAACAGGGGGTGCATGAGCAGTTCTTC. It specifies CASSLAQQGVHEQFF.

This clone occurred once. The chain employs TRBV28 and TRBJ2-2; tentative D call: TRBD2 (5 bases). The CDR3 sequence is 13 residues long. The germline V and J ends were trimmed by 7 bases and 4 bases, with 10 bases remaining between them. Germline V gene sequence: CDR1 MDHEN, CDR2 SYDVKM. In nucleotides, the CDR3 is TGTGCCAGCAATAACGGGGTCACCGGGGAGCTGTTTTTT. Protein product: CASNNGVTGELFF.

This clone has more than one count but fewer than ten. The chain couples TRBV2 to TRBJ1-1; D unresolved. Germline loops: CDR1 SNHLY, CDR2 FYNNEI. The length of the CDR3 is 12 residues. V gave up 1 base and J gave up 11 bases, with 11 bases separating them. CDR3 sequence (DNA): TGTGCCAGCAGTGAAGGCCCGTTTGAGGCTTTCTTT. As protein: CASSEGPFEAFF.

V gene TRBV19 combines with J gene TRBJ2-2, with TRBD1 matching 10 bases. After removal of 5 bases from V and 4 bases from J, the junction contained 4 bases not matched to a gene. The CDR3 extends over 15 amino acids. The germline V gene encodes CDR1 LNHDA and CDR2 SQIVND (reference sequence). The CDR3 DNA is TGTGCCAGTAGTTCACGGACAGGGGGCACCGGGGAGCTGTTTTTT. It is translated as CASSSRTGGTGELFF.

The chain couples TRBV6-5 to TRBJ1-2, with unresolved D. Germline CDR1 is MNHEY and CDR2 is SVGAGI. CDR3 length: 15 amino acids. V gave up 6 bases and J gave up 7 bases, with 21 bases separating them. The CDR3 bases are TGTGCCAGCAGCCGAGACTCTTTGGTGGTGGGTGGCTACACCTTC. Protein sequence: CASSRDSLVVGGYTF.

V gene TRBV19 combines with J gene TRBJ2-2; D possibly corresponds to TRBD1 (5 bases). Trimming removed 6 bases at V and 1 base at J, with 9 bases between. CDR1 LNHDA and CDR2 SQIVND come from the germline V gene (reference sequence). The CDR3 consists of 14 residues. CDR3 loop: CASRTRENTGELFF. The CDR3 nucleotides are TGTGCCAGTAGGACCAGGGAGAACACCGGGGAGCTGTTTTTT. The variable domain in full, completed from reference TRBV19 and TRBJ2-2, reads DGGITQSPKYLFRKEGQNVTLSCEQNLNHDAMYWYRQDPGQGLRLIYYSQIVNDFQKGDIAEGYSVSREKKESFPLTVTSAQKNPTAFYLCASRTRENTGELFFGEGSRLTVL.

CDR3 in DNA: TGTGCCAGCAGCTTAGTAACAGGGCTAAATTCACCCCTCCACTTT. Translating it yields CASSLVTGLNSPLHF. This chain links TRBV7-2 with TRBJ1-6, with a tentative D call TRBD1 (6 bases). Germline-derived CDR1 and CDR2 are SGHTA and FQGNSA. The CDR3 contains 15 residues. V was pared by 1 base and J by 7 bases, with 11 bases between.

This sequence joins TRBV6-1 and TRBJ1-6; D is undetermined. This CDR3 has 14 amino acids. Germline values: CDR1 MNHNS, CDR2 SASEGT. Trimming stripped 5 bases from V and 7 bases from J, with 12 bases between. CDR3 loop: CASSPPGRNSPLHF. The CDR3 nucleotides read TGTGCCAGCAGTCCTCCGGGAAGAAATTCACCCCTCCACTTT.

The chain carries TRBV11-3 and TRBJ2-6; D is possibly TRBD1 (6 bases). CDR1 is SGHNT and CDR2 is YENEEA in the germline V gene. This CDR3 has 16 amino acids. The V and J ends lost 1 base and 2 bases respectively, with 9 bases between them. The CDR3 coding sequence is TGTGCCAGCAGCTTAGGAAACAGGGCTGGGGCCAACGTCCTGACTTTC. It encodes CASSLGNRAGANVLTF.

The rearrangement joins TRBV12-5 to TRBJ2-3, with 9 nucleotides matching TRBD2. The CDR3 is made up of 14 amino acids. Germline V lookup: CDR1 LGHNT, CDR2 FRNRAP. V shed 5 bases, J shed 5 bases, and the junction held 5 bases outside the gene matches. The CDR3 spells CASGAGGLGDTQYF. CDR3 nucleotides: TGTGCTAGTGGTGCGGGGGGGCTGGGAGATACGCAGTATTTT.

The chain employs TRBV5-1 and TRBJ2-7, with D perhaps matching TRBD1 (6 bases). Germline V gives CDR1 SGHRS, CDR2 YFSETQ. The CDR3 spans 13 residues. V dropped 4 bases and J dropped 5 bases, with 13 bases sitting between them. The CDR3 reads CASSGLYRDEQYF. Here the CDR3 DNA reads TGCGCCAGCAGCGGATTATACAGGGACGAGCAGTACTTC.

This clone was detected only once. The chain recombines TRBV7-6 with TRBJ1-5, with TRBD1 matching over 8 bases. The CDR3 totals 13 residues. From germline, CDR1 is SGHVS and CDR2 FNYEAQ. V dropped 6 bases and J dropped 6; count of bases not matched to a gene: 4. The CDR3 protein is CASSPRGLQPQHF. CDR3 sequence (DNA): TGTGCCAGCAGTCCCAGGGGGCTTCAGCCCCAGCATTTT.

Details on this clone: Other DNA sequences of this sample code for an identical CDR3. The CDR3 bases are TGTGCCAGCAGCCTTACAGGGGATCATCAGCCCCAGCATTTT. This translates into CASSLTGDHQPQHF. The chain recombines TRBV28 with TRBJ1-5; 7 nucleotides line up with TRBD1. This CDR3 spans 14 amino acids. The germline V gene has CDR1 MDHEN and CDR2 SYDVKM. V lost 6 bases to trimming and J lost 5 bases; unmatched junction nucleotides: 7.

The V call is TRBV5-1, the J call TRBJ2-3, with TRBD2 identical over 7 bases. After removal of 4 bases from V and 2 bases from J, the junction contained 10 bases not matched to a gene. Per the germline V gene, CDR1 is SGHRS and CDR2 is YFSETQ. This CDR3 contains 16 residues. CDR3 sequence (DNA): TGCGCCAGCAGCCCCGGGGGAGCGGGGTACACAGATACGCAGTATTTT. Translating it yields CASSPGGAGYTDTQYF.

CDR3 region: CASRLGQAYEQYF. CDR3 bases: TGTGCCAGCAGACTGGGGCAGGCCTACGAGCAGTACTTC. The chain combines TRBV28 with TRBJ2-7; TRBD1 is a possible D gene (5 bases). The CDR3 contains 13 residues. V was pared by 6 bases and J by 2 bases, with 11 bases between. The germline V gene has CDR1 MDHEN and CDR2 SYDVKM.

This clone was picked up a small number of times. The rearrangement links TRBV5-1 to TRBJ2-5, with 8 bases that match TRBD1. The CDR3 is made up of 13 amino acids. From germline, CDR1 is SGHRS and CDR2 YFSETQ. The V segment lost 2 bases and the J segment 4 bases; nucleotides outside the gene matches: 1. CDR3 residues: CASSFTGGETQYF. The DNA of the CDR3 is TGCGCCAGCAGCTTTACAGGGGGAGAGACCCAGTACTTC.

CDR3 bases: TGTGCCACCTGGGACAGGGAATCATCCGGGGAGCTGTTTTTT. It specifies CATWDRESSGELFF. The gene calls are TRBV6-5 and TRBJ2-2; 9 nucleotides match TRBD1. Germline CDR1 MNHEY, CDR2 SVGAGI. J lost 6 bases, V lost 10 bases, and 9 bases had no gene match. This CDR3 comprises 14 residues.

V and J are TRBV19 and TRBJ2-1, with D maybe TRBD1 (6 bases). Trimming left V 3 bases short and J 6 bases short, with 9 bases between. CDR3 length equals 13 residues. From germline, CDR1 is LNHDA and CDR2 SQIVND (reference sequence). Written as DNA, the CDR3 is TGTGCCAGTAGTATTTCAGGGGTCAATGAGCAGTTCTTC. This translates into CASSISGVNEQFF. The full variable domain, completed using reference TRBV19 and TRBJ2-1, is DGGITQSPKYLFRKEGQNVTLSCEQNLNHDAMYWYRQDPGQGLRLIYYSQIVNDFQKGDIAEGYSVSREKKESFPLTVTSAQKNPTAFYLCASSISGVNEQFFGPGTRLTVL.

This clone was detected once. The CDR3 loop is CASSLPGTGSYEQYF. The CDR3 DNA follows: TGTGCCAGCAGCTTACCCGGGACAGGTTCCTACGAGCAGTACTTC. The chain combines TRBV5-4 with TRBJ2-7; 8 positions agree with TRBD1. Per germline, CDR1 SGHNT and CDR2 YYREEE (reference sequence). The junction had 5 bases not matched to a gene; V was cut back by 2 bases and J by 1 base. The CDR3 is made up of 15 amino acids.

This chain links TRBV28 with TRBJ2-1; tentative D call: TRBD2 (6 bases). The CDR3 is made up of 16 amino acids. The germline V gene encodes CDR1 MDHEN and CDR2 SYDVKM. V lost 3 bases to trimming and J lost 7 bases, with 19 bases between them. CDR3 nucleotides: TGTGCCAGCAGTTTTTTAGCGGAGAGGGGTCATAATGAGCAGTTCTTC. Translation gives CASSFLAERGHNEQFF.

The V call is TRBV5-1, the J call TRBJ1-1, with 9 bases fitting TRBD1. With 4 bases clipped from V and 8 bases from J, the junction kept 15 bases outside the gene matches. The germline V gene has CDR1 SGHRS and CDR2 YFSETQ. The CDR3 is made up of 16 amino acids. The CDR3 reads CASSHRARTGDGEAFF. The CDR3 bases are TGCGCCAGCAGCCACCGGGCCCGGACAGGGGACGGAGAAGCTTTCTTT.

This chain connects TRBV6-1 to TRBJ1-6; 7 bases are a match to TRBD1. The CDR3 runs to 10 residues. The germline V gene has CDR1 MNHNS and CDR2 SASEGT. The CDR3 nucleotides are TGTTCAACAGGGGTTTCACCCCTCCACTTT. Encoded protein: CSTGVSPLHF.